This entry concerns a single T cell receptor (beta chain). Its antigen is still unknown. Treatment denoted: oral pan-JAK inhibitor, 5-10 mg twice daily. Peripheral blood and lesional scalp punch biopsies were taken from alopecia areata patients. Trimming stripped 7 bases from V and 1 base from J, with 10 bases between. Germline loops: CDR1 SQVTM, CDR2 ANQGSEA. There are 13 residues in the CDR3. The data were taken from a study of CD8+ T cells in alopecia areata. Study details: Percent affected scalp area, the SALT score, rated treated patients' severity. Points from the study as a whole: Many expanded lesional clones persisted during tofacitinib (in both scalp and blood). Expanded CD8+ clones among the top 100, and scalp clonality, were significantly decreased by tofacitinib.

Isolated RNA was reverse transcribed into cDNA used as the sequencing template. TCRdb keeps only in-frame clones here, not all; method: immunoSEQ multiplex PCR. Among about 190,000 clones, 60% were seen once, and the ten largest hold around 0.69%. The rearrangement links TRBV29-1 to TRBJ1-4; no clear D gene. The sample in question was CD4+ T cells sorted from blood, obtained at week 4, from a patient treated with tofacitinib. The receptor was derived from a human donor with alopecia areata. The CDR3 bases are TGCAGCGCCAGGCGGGGAACTAATGAAAAACTGTTTTTT. It specifies CSARRGTNEKLFF.